This TCR beta chain was sequenced during a study of monozygotic twins with inflammatory bowel disease. Regarding the study as a whole: For IBD patients, clonotypes shared with others were fewer than for healthy twins, especially with disease activity. Ultimately, a single strong signal or clonotype associated with IBD was not supported. The study found lower TCRbeta diversity (inverse Simpson) in IBD patients than in healthy co-twins.

TCRdb re-called the 5' RACE reads, yielding one record per CDR3 amino acid sequence without DNA. The listing records over 130,000 distinct CDR3 sequences. As for this clonotype: Antigen unknown.

The source is a human donor with ulcerative colitis or Crohn's disease, or a healthy co-twin of an affected twin (not recorded which). Source material: blood.

The CDR3 sequence: CASSLVGQGMDEQFF. This sequence joins TRBV7-7 and TRBJ2-1; lacking DNA, the TRBD1 call made by TCRdb goes unchecked. The CDR3 loop spans 15 amino acids. The germline CDR1 and CDR2 sequences are SSHAT and FNYEAQ (reference sequence).